Detailed here is one T cell receptor beta chain. Its binding antigen is unknown. No much larger clone exists at a distance of one base, and base qualities are not known. Receptor libraries were prepared by the immunoSEQ multiplex PCR assay. For the multiplex PCR, a mixture combining 60 forward primers for TCR Vbeta segments and 13 reverse primers for TCR Jbeta segments was used. Amplification of the CDR3 region of rearranged TCR beta genes was performed with a multiplex PCR assay on genomic DNA. The amplified TCR beta libraries were sequenced on the Illumina HiSeq System as 87-base-pair reads. The authors' analysis ran thus. Across the 500 to 750 repertoires, a later analysis counted roughly 84 million unique TCR beta chains, around 11 million of which were shared by at least two donors. A nearest-neighbor algorithm error-corrected the raw reads and collapsed the reads into unique sequences, merging closely related sequences to remove PCR and sequencing errors. V, D and J gene segments were assigned by aligning CDR3 sequences to IMGT reference sequences. For a sequence to be retained, a match of at least six nucleotides was required to both a V gene segment and a J gene segment. A rearrangement counted as productive if the CDR3 had no stop codons and remained in frame with V and J, and every other rearrangement counted as non-productive. CDR3 was defined by IMGT convention, running from the second conserved V-encoded cysteine to the conserved J-encoded phenylalanine. Sequences without an unambiguous match to a single V gene segment were excluded from the earlier analysis of over 500 of the donors. In an earlier analysis of 587 of the donors, a V segment was called functional when productive rearrangements were above 56.7%, and segregating when the standard deviation between donors exceeded 5%. To diagnose cytomegalovirus status from the catalog of TCR beta chain sequences, a statistical classification framework was built. V and J gene assignment, in a later analysis, came from comparing TCR nucleotide sequences with IMGT/GENE-DB human TR gene sequences. The TCRdist pipeline was used in a later analysis to assign CDR3 sequences and most-parsimonious VDJ recombination scenarios. In a later analysis, each TCR beta chain was defined by its CDR3 amino acid sequence together with its V-gene family, and reads lacking a unique V-gene family were excluded. In a later analysis, 450 to 600 highly shared, low-generation-probability nucleotide sequences were removed to address suspected cross-contamination and a sequencing artifact. For each public chain, a later analysis derived a clonal expansion index from normalized ranks of inferred template counts within each repertoire. A later analysis computed generation probabilities with a VDJ recombination model fitted to out-of-frame rearrangements, and checked the results against IGoR. Hypergeometric tests were used in a later analysis to score TCR-TCR, TCR-HLA and TCR-CMV co-occurrence, with a repertoire-size bias correction applied to the TCR pairs. To estimate false discovery rates, a later analysis permuted the HLA or CMV assignments 20 times. In a later analysis, co-occurring TCRs were grouped using DBSCAN, and TCRdist sequence similarity was added for clustering within HLA-allele-positive subsets. For co-occurrence clustering, repertoires with fewer than 30,000 or more than 120,000 public chains were excluded, along with five or six repertoires with anomalous nucleotide sharing. Sourced from immuneACCESS, this table was stored by TCRdb with only in-frame sequences that have V and J called. A share of the clones is absent; for the studies checked, an unresolved V gene accounts for under half, and the remainder has no known explanation. V and J calls and clone size are given by that table; D and trimming were obtained from the DNA. Present in this sample are about 200,000 clones, about 77% of which were seen just once. Of the sample, 2.5% to 3.5% is held by the ten largest clones.

The data were obtained in a study of cytomegalovirus exposure and HLA in healthy donors (TCRdb year 2017). Broadly, across the study: In an earlier analysis of 587 of the donors, roughly 300 Gb of sequence data and 90 million to 120 million unique TCR beta sequences from 180 million or so T cells were reported. An early release that covered some 630 HLA-typed donors contained about 290 gigabases of sequencing data and tens of millions of unique TCR sequences. Of the roughly 400 genotyped donors, over 65% fell in the genetic ancestry cluster associated with self-reported Caucasian donors. The study aimed to test whether cataloging public T cell receptors could reveal signatures of past pathogen exposure. The study used immunosequencing to profile the T cell repertoires of 600 to 850 subjects and linked those repertoires to cytomegalovirus serostatus. A separate validation cohort of roughly 110 different subjects was used in addition to the 666-subject first cohort. To predict cytomegalovirus infection status, the study brought together high-throughput TCR immunosequencing, statistical association of individual TCRs with disease status, and machine learning. To study patterns of TCR occurrence, a later analysis re-analyzed previously published TCR beta repertoires from more than 550 donors and added high-resolution HLA genotyping. Rather than using new phenotypic data, the later analysis identified candidate immune exposures from TCR beta sequences and from how often those sequences occurred across donors. In an earlier analysis of 587 of the donors, high-throughput TCR beta sequencing was used to judge whether each TCR beta V gene segment behaved as functional or pseudogenic. Donor age, sex, ethnicity and CMV serostatus were compiled alongside the repertoire data. Genome-wide SNP genotypes for about 60% of the 666 donors were used in a later genetic analysis, which treated that subset as a discovery cohort. Every repertoire in the discovery cohort had been generated on one and the same sequencing platform. HLA typing included class I and class II loci at four-digit resolution. The number of donors typed differed by locus, with roughly 620-640 for A, B, C, DRB1 and DQB1, 522 for DQA1, 600 to 610 for DPA1, and around 460 for DPB1. Five DR-DQ haplotypes were handled as single units for association and clustering because linkage in the cohort was strong. Among about 410 genotyped donors of the cohort, an average of around 220,000 unique TCR beta nucleotide sequences was sequenced per donor, of which roughly 17% were non-productive.

The cohort was made up of roughly 670 healthy bone marrow donors. Cohort members were all nominally healthy when sampled, although unrecorded immune exposures were likely present. The donor was CMV seronegative and belonged to the group of 350 or so seronegative cohort members. Each donor provided a peripheral blood sample, and peripheral blood mononuclear cells were used for TCR beta sequencing. The Qiagen DNeasy Blood Extraction Kit was used to extract genomic DNA from the blood cell samples. CDR1 SGHNT and CDR2 YYREEE are derived from the germline V gene (reference sequence). V and J are trimmed by 4 bases and 5 bases, and the gene matches miss 8 bases of the junction. Reading from cysteine to phenylalanine, the CDR3 counts 15 amino acids. Just the 45-base CDR3 DNA is kept, in frame starting at base 1. Study-level results and caveats: A later analysis found that TCR association rates varied across HLA loci, with DRB1 alleles showing the most associated TCRs and HLA-C alleles the fewest. A total of roughly 160 TCR beta chains were listed by the study as associated with cytomegalovirus. Most TCR sequences were seen in very few donors, while some public TCRs were found in many individuals. A later genetic analysis associated a missense DCLRE1C variant with V-gene and J-gene trimming of TCR beta chains, and an independent cohort replicated the association. For the cohort, immune exposure information was limited to CMV serostatus. In an earlier analysis of 450 to 750 of the donors, most TCR beta V segments appeared in productive rearrangements about 90% or about 30% of the time, broadly matching IMGT annotations. According to the authors, the approach could potentially be generalized to other disease states and immunological phenotypes. Assigning TCR associations to individual alleles was difficult when HLA alleles, especially DR and DQ, strongly co-occurred. A further reported finding was that TCR beta sequences accurately predicted the HLA-A and HLA-B alleles for most subjects in the first cohort. Because some donors lacked HLA typing at each locus, the association tests relied only on the typed subset. A cluster of highly shared sequence variants was judged likely to be a technical artifact of the sequencing pipeline. In a later analysis, most CMV-associated TCR beta chains were found to appear HLA-restricted, with HLA associations seemingly driven largely by CMV exposure. The earlier analysis of nearly 600 of the donors excluded seventeen rarely observed V segments, including chromosome 9 orphons, because counts were too low. Presence/absence analyses assumed roughly uniform sequencing depth across donors, an assumption that may not hold. In a later analysis, 16,951 TCR beta sequences were associated with specific HLA alleles at a false discovery rate of 0.05. A later analysis reported that several top co-occurrence clusters appeared linked to parvovirus B19, influenza, CMV and Epstein-Barr virus. The cohort was sequenced for TCR beta chains only, and without alpha or paired-chain data the features that could be detected were limited. Linkage disequilibrium might explain the correlated functional status among segregating V segments, but an unknown experimental factor could not be ruled out. Cytomegalovirus status was reported to be diagnosed by the classifier with high specificity and sensitivity in both the original and validation cohorts. The 87-base-pair reads could not distinguish some IMGT-functional V segments, including TRBV6-2 and TRBV6-3, so those segments were excluded. Compared with the roughly 600-donor mean, donors in an Asian-associated ancestry cluster had fewer N-insertions in productive TCRs, according to a later genetic analysis. A few of the identified cytomegalovirus-associated TCR beta chains were confirmed in vitro to be specific for cytomegalovirus antigens. Compared with equally common non-associated chains, HLA-associated TCR beta chains in a later analysis were more clonally expanded and had lower generation probabilities.

Sequenced material: PBMCs. The clonotype was recovered from a woman aged 30 to 39 in good health and CMV-seronegative. The chain links TRBV5-4 with TRBJ2-5; TRBD2 aligns with 10 central bases. The CDR3 protein sequence reads: CASSRRSAGGETQYF. The bases are TGTGCCAGCAGCCGCCGGTCAGCGGGAGGGGAGACCCAGTACTTC.